This is a list of T cell receptor beta chains from one sample in a study of blood T cells in healthy people across ages. TCRdb processed the 5' RACE reads anew with MiXCR; each CDR3 protein has one entry. The repertoire holds about 280,000 distinct CDR3 sequences, with 27% as singletons. The sequenced sample consisted of blood. These TCRs come from a woman aged 70-85 years in good health. Both conserved end residues are part of each CDR3. Each record gives: clone size, CDR3 length, J gene, V gene, D gene, CDR3 protein, CDR3 DNA. The D gene is left open where the match is weak. Not every row has a clone size; where given, it reads once, few, many or a size class.

many | 15 | TRBJ2-1 | TRBV9 | TRBD1 | CASSVEGTGSHEQFF | TGTGCCAGCAGCGTGGAGGGGACAGGGTCCCATGAGCAGTTCTTC
NA | 14 | TRBJ2-7 | TRBV20-1 | NA | CSARDLAEPYEQYF | TGCAGTGCTAGAGATCTGGCAGAGCCCTACGAGCAGTACTTC
NA | 12 | TRBJ2-1 | TRBV29-1 | TRBD2 | CSVEGLAVEQFF | TGCAGCGTTGAGGGACTAGCAGTTGAGCAGTTCTTC
NA | 17 | TRBJ2-1 | TRBV28 | NA | CASSLEGSARSYNEQFF | TGTGCCAGCAGTTTAGAGGGTAGCGCAAGATCCTACAATGAGCAGTTCTTC
few | 18 | TRBJ1-4 | TRBV12-3/TRBV12-4 | NA | CASSLGREVLATNEKLFF | TGTGCCAGCAGTTTAGGTCGAGAAGTCCTAGCAACTAATGAAAAACTGTTTTTT
many | 14 | TRBJ2-5 | TRBV5-1 | NA | CASSSSGVAETQYF | TGCGCCAGCAGCTCGTCGGGGGTCGCAGAGACCCAGTACTTC
many | 12 | TRBJ2-1 | TRBV7-6 | NA | CASSLSVGEQFF | TGTGCCAGCAGCTTGTCGGTGGGTGAGCAGTTCTTC
many | 14 | TRBJ1-4 | TRBV15 | NA | CATSRGGVGEKLFF | TGTGCCACCAGCAGAGGGGGAGTAGGCGAAAAACTGTTTTTT
few | 10 | TRBJ2-5 | TRBV7-8 | NA | CASRQETQHF | TGTGCCAGCAGGCAAGAGACCCAGCACTTC
NA | 15 | TRBJ1-2 | TRBV4-1 | NA | CASSQSPTDNYGYTF | TGCGCCAGCAGCCAGTCCCCGACGGATAACTATGGCTACACCTTC
few | 14 | TRBJ1-1 | TRBV20-1 | NA | CSARGGSLHTEAFF | TGCAGTGCTAGAGGAGGGTCCCTTCACACTGAAGCTTTCTTT
few | 16 | TRBJ2-1 | TRBV6-5 | TRBD2 | CASSTLSGRNYNEQFF | TGTGCCAGCAGTACCCTGAGCGGGAGAAATTACAATGAGCAGTTCTTC
NA | 13 | TRBJ1-4 | TRBV18 | NA | CASSPTEGWKLFF | TGTGCCAGCTCACCAACGGAAGGGTGGAAACTGTTTTTT
few | 14 | TRBJ2-7 | TRBV9 | NA | CASSVGAVGNEQYF | TGTGCCAGCAGCGTAGGGGCGGTTGGGAACGAGCAGTACTTC
few | 12 | TRBJ1-1 | TRBV7-9 | NA | CASSSRETEAFF | TGTGCCAGCAGCTCGAGGGAAACTGAAGCTTTCTTT
many | 11 | TRBJ2-1 | TRBV29-1 | TRBD2 | CSVLAANEQFF | TGCAGCGTTCTAGCGGCTAATGAGCAGTTCTTC
NA | 16 | TRBJ2-2 | TRBV7-2 | NA | CASSPDGSYNTGELFF | TGTGCCAGCAGCCCAGACGGGAGTTATAACACCGGGGAGCTGTTTTTT